This entry is about one TCR beta chain. Its antigen is currently unknown. This table comes from immunoSEQ multiplex PCR, and its TCRdb copy is limited to in-frame clones, with some not included. Counted here are tens of thousands of clones, about 70% occurring once; the ten biggest clones make up roughly 16%. In the ViraFEST assay, antigen-specific CD4+ clonotypes were identified by expansion after peptide-pool stimulation. The authors isolated CD4+ T cells after roughly 10 days of culture. The study found no prior SARS-CoV-2 infection in the vaccine recipients, who tested negative for nucleocapsid antibodies. The sample comes from a study of vaccination effects on CD4 cells after COVID-19. Study observations and caveats: The study had few convalescent patients and no early post-infection timepoints. Clones induced by infection and by vaccine showed marked clonal contraction late after vaccination.

The clonotype originates from a human donor who received a COVID-19 vaccine. The source was CD4+ T cells from PBMCs cultured with HCoV-229E spike peptides, collected before COVID-19 vaccination.

The DNA for the CDR3 is TGTGCCCCCGATAAGGTACGGGCAAACTACGAGCAGTACTTC. Translated, it gives CAPDKVRANYEQYF. The chain employs TRBV24-1 and TRBJ2-7; D is unclear. The CDR3 length is 14 residues. The V end lost 12 bases, the J end lost 3 bases, and 20 bases lay between the germline ends. Germline V lookup: CDR1 KGHDR, CDR2 SFDVKD.